The 28 T cell receptor beta chains given below trace back to one sample, sequenced in a study of T cells in Graves' hyperthyroidism and ophthalmopathy. Using RNA transcripts as the source, TCR beta CDR3 regions were amplified. RT-PCR in the first round (using the HTBI primer set) targeted the TCR CDR3. TCRdb used MiXCR to reprocess the multiplex PCR reads, holding one entry per CDR3 protein. The sample yields under 450,000 distinct CDR3 sequences, 13% seen once. The specimen was blood. Every receptor here comes from a man aged 25-45 years with Graves' hyperthyroidism that later progressed to Graves' ophthalmopathy.

V gene TRBV27 combines with J gene TRBJ1-1; D is possibly TRBD1 (5 bases). V lost 3 bases, J lost 5 bases, and 13 bases lay in between. Germline V lookup: CDR1 MNHEY, CDR2 SMNVEV (reference sequence). This CDR3 has 14 residues. The CDR3 DNA reads TGTGCCAGCAGTTTTGTGACGGGGGGGACTGAAGCTTTCTTT. As protein: CASSFVTGGTEAFF.

There are many counts of this clonotype. The J gene is TRBJ1-2, the V gene TRBV10-3; possible D gene TRBD1, 5 bases. Trimming stripped 6 bases from V and 2 bases from J, with 10 bases between. Germline-derived CDR1 and CDR2 are ENHRY and SYGVKD. The CDR3 has 13 amino acids. DNA for the CDR3: TGTGCCATCAGCCGTCCAGGGAACTATGGCTACACCTTC. Translation: CAISRPGNYGYTF.

This clonotype was counted a single time. J is TRBJ1-6 and V is TRBV20-1; no reliable D call. CDR3 length equals 14 residues. The V end lost 2 bases, the J end lost 7 bases, and 12 bases lay between the germline ends. Germline V lookup: CDR1 DFQATT, CDR2 SNEGSKA (reference sequence). The CDR3 reads CSARLNTGNSPLHF. The CDR3 coding sequence is TGCAGTGCTAGATTGAACACGGGGAATTCACCCCTCCACTTT.

A few counts support this clonotype. The chain is built from TRBV18 and TRBJ1-4, with D perhaps TRBD1 (6 bases). Trimming removed 2 bases at V and 5 bases at J, with 15 bases between. The germline CDR1 and CDR2 sequences are KGHSH and LQKENI. The CDR3 sequence is 16 residues long. The chain's CDR3 is CASSPASGHPNEKLFF. The CDR3 bases are TGTGCCAGCTCACCAGCTTCGGGACACCCAAATGAAAAACTGTTTTTT.

This clonotype was counted many times. The V call is TRBV7-2, the J call TRBJ1-6; D is perhaps TRBD1 (6 bases). This CDR3 contains 17 residues. In germline, CDR1 is SGHTA, CDR2 FQGNSA. Trimming took 3 bases from V and 7 from J, leaving 19 bases between them. The CDR3 DNA sequence: TGTGCCAGCAGCTTGAGATTCACAGGGTTTGCAAATTCACCCCTCCACTTT. This translates into CASSLRFTGFANSPLHF.

Many counts were recorded for this clonotype. V usage is TRBV27 and J usage is TRBJ1-1; maybe TRBD1 (5 bases). Trimming took 8 bases from V and 1 from J, leaving 11 bases between them. The CDR3 length is 13 residues. Germline values: CDR1 MNHEY, CDR2 SMNVEV (reference sequence). The chain's CDR3 is CASQDTPNTEAFF. In DNA, the CDR3 is TGTGCCAGCCAGGACACTCCGAACACTGAAGCTTTCTTT.

CDR3 sequence reads: CASSLIDGGAGELFF. The CDR3 nucleotides are TGTGCCAGCTCCCTCATCGACGGGGGAGCCGGGGAGCTGTTTTTT. The J gene is TRBJ2-2, the V gene TRBV18; possibly TRBD2 for D (6 bases). Germline loops: CDR1 KGHSH, CDR2 LQKENI. This CDR3 is 15 amino acids long. Trimming took 6 bases from V and 6 from J, leaving 17 bases between them.

V usage is TRBV7-8 and J usage is TRBJ2-5; TRBD2 agrees at 10 bases. In germline, CDR1 is SGHVS, CDR2 FQNEAQ. This CDR3 is built from 17 residues. The V gene end was trimmed by 5 bases and the J gene end by 1 base; junction bases not matched to a gene: 10. The CDR3 loop reads CASSALAGGRLQETQYF. The DNA of the CDR3 is TGTGCCAGCAGCGCCTTAGCGGGGGGCCGCCTCCAAGAGACCCAGTACTTC.

This clonotype came up many times. The chain carries TRBV30 and TRBJ1-6; unclear D gene. Germline V gives CDR1 GTSNPN, CDR2 SVGIG (reference sequence). The CDR3 sequence is 12 residues long. V was clipped by 4 bases and J by 10 bases, with 11 bases between them. The CDR3 bases are TGTGCCTGGACCCGAACGGAGTCACCCCTCCACTTT. Amino acid sequence: CAWTRTESPLHF.

J is TRBJ2-1 and V is TRBV20-1; 11 bases are a match to TRBD2. CDR1 and CDR2 from the germline V gene are DFQATT and SNEGSKA (reference sequence). CDR3 length equals 14 residues. The V and J ends lost 1 base and 7 bases, in that order; junction bases with no gene match: 3. In DNA form, the CDR3 reads TGCAGTGCTAGAGCTAGCGGGGGGACTAATGAGCAGTTCTTC. Translation gives CSARASGGTNEQFF.

The V and J genes are TRBV6-2 or TRBV6-3 and TRBJ2-7; 13 nucleotides agree with TRBD2. Germline CDR1 and CDR2: MNHEY and SVGEGT. The J segment lost 3 bases and the V segment lost 2 bases, leaving 1 base of the junction unmatched. The CDR3 contains 15 residues. CDR3 in amino acids: CASSYGLAGVYEQYF. The CDR3 DNA is TGTGCCAGCAGTTACGGACTAGCGGGAGTCTACGAGCAGTACTTC.

Points on this clonotype: This is likely a read error, given that the CDR3 carries no conserved phenylalanine or tryptophan at its end. This chain joins TRBV18 and TRBJ1-4, with a weak D call TRBD1 (5 bases). V was shortened by 5 bases and J by 1 base, with 20 bases between the two germline ends. CDR3 length: 18 amino acids. Germline CDR1 is KGHSH and CDR2 is LQKENI. The CDR3 DNA reads TGTGCCAGCTCATTACCGGGACTAACCTCTGGAACTAATGAAAAACTGTTTTCT. Its protein product is CASSLPGLTSGTNEKLFS.

This clonotype was seen at least ten times. The chain couples TRBV2 to TRBJ1-5; D gene uncertain. Germline V gene data show CDR1 as SNHLY and CDR2 as FYNNEI. Trimming took 5 bases from V and 6 from J, leaving 14 bases between them. This CDR3 contains 14 residues. The CDR3 loop reads CASSPDEGGQPQHF. As DNA, the CDR3 is TGTGCCAGCAGTCCTGACGAAGGAGGTCAGCCCCAGCATTTT.

There are many counts of this clonotype. This chain links TRBV27 with TRBJ1-2, with D possibly being TRBD1 (6 bases). V lost 6 bases, J lost 4 bases, and 15 bases lay in between. The CDR3 runs to 14 residues. In germline, CDR1 is MNHEY, CDR2 SMNVEV (reference sequence). CDR3 in amino acids: CASRRLTGTYGYTF. CDR3 DNA sequence: TGTGCCAGCAGACGCTTAACAGGGACCTATGGCTACACCTTC.

The chain has TRBV7-9 and TRBJ1-2; D is uncertain. CDR3 length: 11 amino acids. The V end was cut by 3 bases, the J end by 7 bases, with 6 bases between. Germline CDR1 is SEHNR and CDR2 is FQNEAQ (reference sequence). This CDR3 is CASSLMTGYTF. The CDR3, as DNA: TGTGCCAGCAGCTTGATGACTGGCTACACCTTC.

Details on this clonotype: A much larger clone lies a single base off, so this may be a read error. The chain employs TRBV4-1 and TRBJ2-5; 8 bases map to TRBD2. From germline, CDR1 is MGHRA and CDR2 YSYEKL. This CDR3 comprises 15 residues. The CDR3 DNA is TGCGTCAGCAGCCAAGTTGGGACTAGTGACGAGACCCAGTACTTC. It specifies CVSSQVGTSDETQYF.

This clonotype has a count of ten or more. V gene TRBV18 combines with J gene TRBJ2-7; 9 bases align to TRBD1. Germline assignment: CDR1 KGHSH and CDR2 LQKENI. CDR3 size: 14 residues. J gave up 3 bases and V 2 bases, and 2 bases lay outside the gene matches. The CDR3 here is CASSPRQGDYEQYF. Written as DNA, the CDR3 is TGTGCCAGCTCACCAAGACAGGGGGACTACGAGCAGTACTTC.

As regards this clonotype: The conserved phenylalanine or tryptophan normally closing the CDR3 is absent here, so this likely arose from a read error. V and J are TRBV28 and TRBJ2-7; a possible D gene is TRBD2 (5 bases). The ends were cut back, 4 bases at V and 1 base at J, with 8 bases in the middle. CDR3 length equals 13 residues. CDR1 is MDHEN, CDR2 SYDVKM, per germline. CDR3 loop: CASSSGGSYEQYL. CDR3 DNA sequence: TGTGCCAGCAGTTCTGGCGGGTCCTACGAGCAGTACCTC.

This clonotype has a handful of counts. This sequence joins TRBV28 and TRBJ1-2; unclear D gene. This CDR3 comprises 10 residues. V was clipped by 6 bases and J by 8 bases, with 7 bases between them. Germline V gives CDR1 MDHEN, CDR2 SYDVKM. The CDR3 region is CASRGGGYTF. CDR3 DNA: TGTGCCAGCAGGGGCGGGGGCTACACCTTC.

This clonotype has at least ten counts. The CDR3 nucleotides read TGTGCCAGCAGCCAGCGAGAGGGGCGGGGTTCACCCCTCCACTTT. Its protein is CASSQREGRGSPLHF. This chain uses TRBV3-1 with TRBJ1-6; maybe TRBD1 (5 bases). V shed 3 bases and J shed 9 bases, with 15 bases lying between them. CDR1 is LGHDT and CDR2 is YNNKEL in the germline V gene (reference sequence). CDR3 length: 15 amino acids.

This clonotype has ten or more counts. The genes are TRBV9 and TRBJ2-7, with TRBD1 matching 8 bases. Germline V gives CDR1 SGDLS, CDR2 YYNGEE. V shed 1 base and J 4 bases; nucleotides not matched to a gene: 7. The CDR3 extends over 15 amino acids. The DNA for the CDR3 is TGTGCCAGCAGCGTAAAGGGACAGGCATCATACGAGCAGTACTTC. Its translation is CASSVKGQASYEQYF.

In its sample, this clonotype was seen a few times. The rearrangement links TRBV6-1 to TRBJ1-5; D is unresolved. Per the germline V gene, CDR1 is MNHNS and CDR2 is SASEGT. Between the trimmed V and J ends, which lost 7 bases and 0 bases, there was a span of 7 bases. The CDR3 totals 13 residues. In DNA form, the CDR3 reads TGTGCCAGCACCCGGGGTAGCAATCAGCCCCAGCATTTT. Residues: CASTRGSNQPQHF.

Many counts were recorded for this clonotype. The chain has TRBV29-1 and TRBJ1-3, with a possible D match to TRBD1 (6 bases). Trimming shortened V by 7 bases and J by 2 bases, and 9 bases separated the two germline ends. The CDR3 length is 12 residues. Germline V gives CDR1 SQVTM, CDR2 ANQGSEA. This CDR3 reads CSAGTTGNTIYF. CDR3 nucleotide sequence: TGCAGCGCTGGGACAACTGGAAACACCATATATTTT.

This clonotype occurred many times. The rearrangement uses TRBV7-9 and TRBJ2-3; D is unclear. CDR1 and CDR2 (germline): SEHNR, FQNEAQ (reference sequence). The CDR3 contains 15 residues. Trimming took off 11 bases at V and 4 bases at J, with 22 bases between the two ends. CDR3 sequence: CACQASYAPADTQYF. The CDR3 DNA follows: TGTGCCTGCCAAGCCTCCTATGCCCCCGCAGATACGCAGTATTTT.

This clonotype was picked up a small number of times. In DNA, the CDR3 is TGTGCCAGTAGCATCGGGGTTGGCACTGAAGCTTTCTTT. Translation gives CASSIGVGTEAFF. The chain couples TRBV19 to TRBJ1-1; D remains ambiguous. Trimming left V 6 bases short and J 4 bases short, with 12 bases between. This CDR3 is built from 13 residues. Germline V CDR1 and CDR2: LNHDA, SQIVND (reference sequence).

In this sample, this clonotype turned up many times. The CDR3 DNA sequence: TGTGCCAGCACCGTGGGACAGCTCACCTACAATGAGCAGTTCTTC. Translation gives CASTVGQLTYNEQFF. The chain combines TRBV7-9 with TRBJ2-1, with 7 bases aligning to TRBD1. The CDR3 length is 15 residues. The ends lost 7 bases at V and 2 bases at J; junction bases unmatched: 8. Germline CDR1 SEHNR, CDR2 FQNEAQ (reference sequence).

V usage is TRBV6-1 and J usage is TRBJ1-2; D uncertain. Germline assignment: CDR1 MNHNS and CDR2 SASEGT. V lost 7 bases and J 6 bases, leaving 12 bases between the germline ends. The CDR3 loop spans 12 amino acids. The chain's CDR3 is CASNQAPDGYTF. DNA of the CDR3: TGTGCCAGCAATCAGGCCCCCGATGGCTACACCTTC.

This clonotype was observed a few times. The chain employs TRBV20-1 and TRBJ2-7; TRBD1 aligns across 7 bases. The CDR3 extends over 13 amino acids. Germline CDR1 is DFQATT and CDR2 is SNEGSKA (reference sequence). Trimming at V came to 5 bases and at J to 2 bases, leaving 6 bases not matched to a gene. Here the CDR3 reads CSARRDSPYEQYF. Written as DNA, the CDR3 is TGCAGTGCTCGCCGGGACAGCCCCTACGAGCAGTACTTC.